This T cell receptor (beta chain) was captured by sequencing in a study of early T cells in non-severe SARS-CoV-2 infection. In the study overall: Sequencing used unsorted whole-blood bulk RNA, so chains lack pairing.

This clonotype was seen many times. TCRdb independently ran MiXCR on the 5' RACE reads; one entry per CDR3 protein. The data show about 22,000 distinct CDR3 sequences, with around 4.5% seen just once and less than 20% held by the top ten. The CDR3 is 17 residues long. V was shortened by 3 bases and J by 8 bases, with 23 bases between the two germline ends. In germline, CDR1 is MNHEY, CDR2 SVGEGT. This TCR was recovered from an adult who was a healthcare worker with PCR-confirmed SARS-CoV-2 infection or an uninfected control (not recorded which). The V and J genes are TRBV6-2 or TRBV6-3 and TRBJ2-4, with D perhaps matching TRBD2 (5 bases). Material for sequencing was whole blood. The DNA for the CDR3 is TGTGCCAGCAGTTATCTCGCAGACTCATTGAGGGAAGACATTCAGTACTTC. Translated, it gives CASSYLADSLREDIQYF.